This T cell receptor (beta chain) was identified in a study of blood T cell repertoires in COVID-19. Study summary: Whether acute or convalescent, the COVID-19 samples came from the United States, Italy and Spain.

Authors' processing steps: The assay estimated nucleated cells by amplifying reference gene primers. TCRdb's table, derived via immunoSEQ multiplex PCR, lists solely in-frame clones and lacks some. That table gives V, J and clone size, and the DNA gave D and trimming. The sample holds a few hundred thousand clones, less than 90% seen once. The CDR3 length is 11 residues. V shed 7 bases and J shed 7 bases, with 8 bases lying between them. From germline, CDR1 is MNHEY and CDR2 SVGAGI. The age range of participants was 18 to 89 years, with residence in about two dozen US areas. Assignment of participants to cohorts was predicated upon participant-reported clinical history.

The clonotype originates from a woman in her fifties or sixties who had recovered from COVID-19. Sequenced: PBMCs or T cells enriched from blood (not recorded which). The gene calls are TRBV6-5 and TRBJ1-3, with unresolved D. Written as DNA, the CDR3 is TGTGCCAGCACCCGGGGTAACACCATATATTTT. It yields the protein CASTRGNTIYF.